The 27 T cell receptor beta chains below were found in one sample sequenced in a study of blood T cells in healthy people across ages. Alongside a J-beta primer mix, a sample-barcoded 5' primer served in a second PCR lasting about 7 to 11 cycles. A single record per CDR3 protein comes from TCRdb applying MiXCR to the 5' RACE reads. This sample has about 1,000,000 distinct CDR3 sequences, with more than 40% found just once. The source material was blood. All receptors derive from a woman in her sixties in good health.

The chain uses TRBV29-1 and TRBJ2-7; 7 bases match TRBD1. V lost 6 bases and J lost 3; bases outside the gene matches: 5. The CDR3 runs to 12 residues. Germline values: CDR1 SQVTM, CDR2 ANQGSEA. CDR3 in DNA: TGCAGCGTGAACCGGGACAGCTACGAGCAGTACTTC. This encodes CSVNRDSYEQYF.

The chain recombines TRBV20-1 with TRBJ2-7; D gene unclear. This CDR3 is built from 10 residues. The V end was cut by 4 bases, the J end by 5 bases, with 6 bases between. The V gene's germline CDR1 is DFQATT and CDR2 SNEGSKA (reference sequence). CDR3 protein: CSATLNEQYF. The CDR3 DNA reads TGCAGTGCTACTTTAAACGAGCAGTACTTC.

This clonotype turned up a few times. The genes are TRBV5-6 and TRBJ2-7; D is ambiguous. Deletions cut 4 bases from V and 5 bases from J, with 13 bases between. CDR1 is SGHDT, CDR2 YYEEEE, per germline. The CDR3 is 13 residues long. CDR3 nucleotides: TGTGCCAGCAGCCCGGACGGTAGTCACGAGCAGTACTTC. Its protein is CASSPDGSHEQYF.

This clonotype was detected only a few times. This chain links TRBV28 with TRBJ2-5; 9 bases map to TRBD2. The CDR3 extends over 16 amino acids. The V and J ends lost 4 bases and 5 bases, in that order; junction bases with no gene match: 11. The germline gives CDR1 MDHEN, CDR2 SYDVKM. CDR3 residues: CASSSRRREGKETQYF. CDR3 coding DNA: TGTGCCAGCAGTTCCAGACGGCGGGAGGGCAAGGAGACCCAGTACTTC.

This clonotype was observed once. The chain is built from TRBV5-1 and TRBJ1-2; D not resolved. Germline V gene lookup returns CDR1 SGHRS and CDR2 YFSETQ. Trimming took off 4 bases at V and 3 bases at J, with 7 bases between the two ends. The CDR3 consists of 12 residues. DNA for the CDR3: TGCGCCAGCAGCCCTATCGACTATGGCTACACCTTC. Translated, it gives CASSPIDYGYTF. Supplemented by reference TRBV5-1 and TRBJ1-2, the full variable domain reads KAGVTQTPRYLIKTRGQQVTLSCSPISGHRSVSWYQQTPGQGLQFLFEYFSETQRNKGNFPGRFSGRQFSNSRSEMNVSTLELGDSALYLCASSPIDYGYTFGSGTRLTVV.

The gene calls are TRBV6-1 and TRBJ2-1; D is perhaps TRBD2 (5 bases). Germline V CDR1 and CDR2: MNHNS, SASEGT. Trimming cost V 6 bases and J 2 bases, with 20 bases left between them. CDR3 length: 17 amino acids. The CDR3 DNA follows: TGTGCCAGCAGCCGCCCCCCCAGCGGTGACCCCTACAATGAGCAGTTCTTC. Amino acid sequence: CASSRPPSGDPYNEQFF.

The CDR3 DNA reads as TGTGCCAGCAGCCCTCCCCGGGACTCCCCCTACAATGAGCAGTTCTTC. It codes for CASSPPRDSPYNEQFF. The chain joins TRBV7-9 to TRBJ2-1; a weak D match, TRBD2 (6 bases). The CDR3 covers 16 residues. Germline CDR1 and CDR2: SEHNR and FQNEAQ (reference sequence). Trimming shortened V by 5 bases and J by 2 bases, and 16 bases separated the two germline ends.

A few counts support this clonotype. The V and J genes are TRBV4-2 and TRBJ1-2; perhaps TRBD1 as D (5 bases). The CDR3 loop spans 15 amino acids. Germline V gives CDR1 LGHNA, CDR2 YNFKEQ. V shed 4 bases and J shed 0 bases, with 12 bases lying between them. CDR3 residues: CASSRWGGSNYGYTF. CDR3 in DNA: TGTGCCAGCAGCCGGTGGGGGGGTTCTAACTATGGCTACACCTTC.

This clonotype has only a few counts. The chain carries TRBV29-1 and TRBJ2-7; possible D gene TRBD2, 5 bases. V was shortened by 6 bases and J by 0 bases, with 9 bases between the two germline ends. The CDR3 sequence is 12 residues long. Germline values: CDR1 SQVTM, CDR2 ANQGSEA. The chain's CDR3 is CSVTEDSYEQYF. DNA for the CDR3: TGCAGCGTAACGGAGGACTCCTACGAGCAGTACTTC.

This sequence joins TRBV2 and TRBJ2-5; D possibly uses TRBD1 or TRBD2 (5 bases each). CDR3 size: 13 residues. Germline V gives CDR1 SNHLY, CDR2 FYNNEI. Trimming removed 6 bases at V and 3 bases at J, with 11 bases between. The CDR3 loop is CASRGRAKETQYF. CDR3 DNA: TGTGCCAGCAGGGGACGGGCAAAAGAGACCCAGTACTTC.

The table lists this clonotype with a few counts. The J gene is TRBJ2-1, the V gene TRBV27, with D possibly matching TRBD2 (5 bases). Looked up from germline, CDR1 is MNHEY and CDR2 is SMNVEV (reference sequence). This CDR3 is built from 14 residues. Between the trimmed V and J ends, which lost 6 bases and 2 bases, there was a span of 11 bases. The CDR3 DNA reads as TGTGCCAGCAGCCCGGGGAGCGCCTACAATGAGCAGTTCTTC. Translated, it gives CASSPGSAYNEQFF.

The chain is built from TRBV30 and TRBJ2-1, with D possibly being TRBD1 or TRBD2 (5 bases each). Trimming pared 2 bases from V and 9 bases from J, leaving 14 bases between. CDR1 GTSNPN and CDR2 SVGIG come from the germline V gene (reference sequence). This CDR3 has 13 residues. The CDR3 reads CAWSPGTAGEQFF. CDR3 in DNA: TGTGCCTGGAGTCCCGGGACCGCGGGTGAGCAGTTCTTC.

To note about this clonotype: Possible read error: a much larger clone is one base away. V and J are TRBV29-1 and TRBJ2-5; D is perhaps TRBD1 or TRBD2 (5 bases each). The germline V gene encodes CDR1 SQVTM and CDR2 ANQGSEA. Trimming left V 4 bases short and J 6 bases short, with 18 bases between. The CDR3 has 14 amino acids. Here the CDR3 DNA reads TGCAGCGTTGCGGGTGGGACCCTGGCTAAGACCCAGTACTTC. Translation gives CSVAGGTLAKTQYF.

The chain employs TRBV6-6 and TRBJ1-5, with 8 bases aligning to TRBD1. V was clipped by 6 bases and J by 4 bases; unmatched bases: 8. Germline CDR1 is MNHNY and CDR2 is SVGAGI (reference sequence). The CDR3 consists of 15 residues. This CDR3 reads CASSRGTGANQPQHF. CDR3 nucleotide sequence: TGTGCCAGCAGCCGCGGGACAGGCGCTAATCAGCCCCAGCATTTT.

The rearrangement uses TRBV5-6 and TRBJ2-1, with TRBD1 as a possible D gene (5 bases). Deletions cut 0 bases from V and 7 bases from J, with 11 bases between. Looked up from germline, CDR1 is SGHDT and CDR2 is YYEEEE. The CDR3 runs to 14 residues. The CDR3: CASSLVFRDNEQFF. In DNA form, the CDR3 reads TGTGCCAGCAGCTTGGTTTTCAGGGATAATGAGCAGTTCTTC.

This clonotype showed up just a few times. The genes are TRBV5-6 and TRBJ2-1; D uncertain. Germline lookup yields CDR1 SGHDT and CDR2 YYEEEE. The CDR3 length is 12 residues. The V gene lost 0 bases and the J gene lost 7 bases, with 5 bases spanning the gap. As DNA, the CDR3 is TGTGCCAGCAGCTTGGATGCAAATGAGCAGTTCTTC. The encoded protein is CASSLDANEQFF.

The gene calls are TRBV6-2 or TRBV6-3 and TRBJ2-7; D is unclear. The CDR3 is 14 amino acids. CDR1 is MNHEY, CDR2 SVGEGT, per germline. V lost 3 bases and J 2 bases, leaving 11 bases between the germline ends. The CDR3 is CASSYKAHTYEQYF. Here the CDR3 DNA reads TGTGCCAGCAGTTATAAAGCACACACCTACGAGCAGTACTTC.

This clonotype turned up a few times. The J gene is TRBJ2-5, the V gene TRBV12-3 or TRBV12-4; 8 bases agree with TRBD2. The V gene end was trimmed by 0 bases and the J gene end by 3 bases; junction bases not matched to a gene: 3. This CDR3 has 15 residues. Here the CDR3 reads CASSLAAGVKETQYF. Written as DNA, the CDR3 is TGTGCCAGCAGTTTAGCAGCGGGAGTCAAAGAGACCCAGTACTTC.

V gene TRBV29-1 combines with J gene TRBJ2-7; maybe TRBD1 (6 bases). V lost 3 bases to trimming and J lost 4 bases, with 19 bases between them. Germline lookup yields CDR1 SQVTM and CDR2 ANQGSEA. CDR3 length: 15 amino acids. Here the CDR3 reads CSVEVGGFGTYEQYF. CDR3 DNA: TGCAGCGTTGAGGTAGGGGGTTTTGGTACTTACGAGCAGTACTTC.

The chain uses TRBV15 and TRBJ1-3; D gene unclear. The CDR3 has 15 amino acids. The germline V and J ends were trimmed by 5 bases and 0 bases, with 11 bases remaining between them. The germline CDR1 and CDR2 sequences are LNHNV and YYDKDF (reference sequence). CDR3 DNA: TGTGCCACCAGCCCCGACGCTAACTCTGGAAACACCATATATTTT. Protein: CATSPDANSGNTIYF.

This clonotype was picked up a small number of times. J is TRBJ2-3 and V is TRBV29-1; D uncertain. The V end lost 4 bases, the J end lost 1 base, and 12 bases lay between the germline ends. The length of the CDR3 is 14 residues. The germline CDR1 and CDR2 sequences are SQVTM and ANQGSEA. The CDR3 loop reads CSVALGVGTDTQYF. CDR3 nucleotide sequence: TGCAGCGTTGCCTTAGGAGTAGGCACAGATACGCAGTATTTT.

The chain is built from TRBV21-1 and TRBJ2-1. TRBV21-1 is described as a pseudogene. This CDR3 contains 14 residues. This chain's CDR3 is CASSLRLSWDEQFF. Written as DNA, the CDR3 is TGTGCCAGCAGTCTCAGGCTCTCGTGGGATGAGCAGTTCTTC.

The genes are TRBV7-3 and TRBJ2-7; D unclear. The CDR3 length is 14 residues. CDR1 is SGHTA and CDR2 is FQGTGA in the germline V gene. Deletions cut 5 bases from V and 2 bases from J, with 13 bases between. The CDR3 DNA follows: TGTGCCAGCAGCCCCGGACCGAGCCCCTACGAGCAGTACTTC. Translating gives CASSPGPSPYEQYF.

The rearrangement joins TRBV7-2 to TRBJ1-4, with D maybe TRBD1 (5 bases). Trimming took off 2 bases at V and 8 bases at J, with 9 bases between the two ends. Germline V CDR1 and CDR2: SGHTA, FQGNSA. The CDR3 has 13 amino acids. CDR3 coding DNA: TGTGCCAGCAGCTTAAGGGGCCACGAAAAACTGTTTTTT. This sequence encodes CASSLRGHEKLFF.

This clonotype was seen a handful of times. V gene TRBV6-6 combines with J gene TRBJ2-7; 8 bases match TRBD1. The CDR3 contains 13 residues. V lost 6 bases to trimming and J lost 2 bases; unmatched junction nucleotides: 3. Germline assignment: CDR1 MNHNY and CDR2 SVGAGI (reference sequence). The CDR3 spells CASRSQGAYEQYF. The DNA of the CDR3 is TGTGCCAGCAGGTCACAGGGGGCCTACGAGCAGTACTTC.

As regards this clonotype: A read error may account for a junction end that differs from germline. V and J are TRBV3-1 and TRBJ2-4; 8 bases line up with TRBD2. The end of the DNA fits TRBJ2-7 better, so the J call may be wrong. Germline V gives CDR1 LGHDT, CDR2 YNNKEL (reference sequence). This CDR3 contains 15 residues. In DNA, the CDR3 is TGTGCCAGCAGCCAAGATAGCGGGATGTCCTGCGAGCAGTACTTC. It codes for CASSQDSGMSCEQYF.

Points on this clonotype: One end of the junction fails to match germline, which may point to a read error. This chain uses TRBV20-1 with TRBJ2-7; 7 bases are shared with TRBD2. The germline gives CDR1 DFQATT, CDR2 SNEGSKA (reference sequence). The CDR3 runs to 16 residues. Here the CDR3 DNA reads TGCGGTGCTAGAGATCGATCCGGGAGCGGGATTTACGAGCAGTACTTC. Protein product: CGARDRSGSGIYEQYF.